These T cell receptor beta chains were read from a single sample in a study of blood T cell repertoires in COVID-19. The assay was immunoSEQ multiplex PCR, and TCRdb's table has in-frame clones only and misses some. The repertoire holds fewer than 250,000 clones, with about nine tenths as singletons. Sequenced: PBMCs or T cells enriched from blood (not recorded which). The receptors originated from a young man in a cohort exposed to, infected with or recovered from COVID-19 (not recorded which). Each CDR3 is given with its conserved first and last residue. The D gene is left open where the match is weak. A clone size is listed for some rows: how often the clone was seen (once, few, many), or a class if it is expanded.

18	TRBV7-2	TRBJ2-3	TRBD2	once	TGTGCCAGCAGCTTAACGGGGACTAGCGGGAGTTCTACAGATACGCAGTATTTT	CASSLTGTSGSSTDTQYF
15	TRBV9	TRBJ2-3	-	-	TGTGCCAGCAGCGTTGAGGACTCTCGCACAGATACGCAGTATTTT	CASSVEDSRTDTQYF
18	TRBV24-1	TRBJ2-1	TRBD2	-	TGTGCCACCAGTGACCTCGGGACTAGCGAATTCTCCTACAATGAGCAGTTCTTC	CATSDLGTSEFSYNEQFF
16	TRBV18	TRBJ1-4	-	-	TGTGCCAGCTCACGCGACATATCTCCAGGGGAAGAAAAACTGTTTTTT	CASSRDISPGEEKLFF
14	TRBV5-3	TRBJ2-1	-	-	TGTGCCAGAAAGGAGTCCTCTTCCTACAATGAGCAGTTCTTC	CARKESSSYNEQFF
18	TRBV9	TRBJ1-5	TRBD1	few	TGTGCCAGCAGCGCAACCCACACAGGGGTTCCTAGCAATCAGCCCCAGCATTTT	CASSATHTGVPSNQPQHF
15	TRBV4-3	TRBJ1-2	TRBD1	few	TGCGCCAGCAGCCAAGAACCACAGGGGGCAGGCGGCTACACCTTC	CASSQEPQGAGGYTF
16	TRBV12-5	TRBJ1-1	TRBD1	once	TGTGCTAGTGGTTTTTCCCTACCGGGACAGGGTAATAGAGCTTTCTTT	CASGFSLPGQGNRAFF
14	TRBV28	TRBJ1-2	TRBD1	-	TGTGCCAGCAGCCCTGGACAGGGGTCTTATGGCTACACCTTC	CASSPGQGSYGYTF
13	TRBV28	TRBJ1-5	TRBD1	-	TGTGCCATCCAAGACAGGGGAAATCAGCCCCAGCATTTT	CAIQDRGNQPQHF
14	TRBV20-1	TRBJ1-1	-	-	TGCAGTGCTAGTCGTGGTAGGGGTCTCACTGAAGCTTTCTTT	CSASRGRGLTEAFF
16	TRBV5-5	TRBJ2-3	TRBD2	once	TGTGCCAGCAGCTTGGGGACTAGGGTTAGTTCAGATACGCAGTATTTT	CASSLGTRVSSDTQYF
15	TRBV9	TRBJ2-4	-	-	TGTGCCAGCAGTGGGATCCCCGGGGTCAAAAACATTCAGTACTTC	CASSGIPGVKNIQYF
13	TRBV19	TRBJ2-1	-	-	TGTGCCAGTAGTATAGATCTAAGGGGTATCCAGTTCTTC	CASSIDLRGIQFF
16	TRBV6-4	TRBJ2-1	-	-	TGTGCCAGCAGTCAGGTTCATCGGGGATCCTACAATGAGCAGTTCTTC	CASSQVHRGSYNEQFF
11	TRBV7-9	TRBJ1-2	-	-	TGTGCCAGCAGTAACAGGGATGGCTACACCTTC	CASSNRDGYTF
15	TRBV4-1	TRBJ2-5	-	-	TGCGCCAGCAGCCAAGGGGGGCCGGCCCAAGAGACCCAGTACTTC	CASSQGGPAQETQYF
16	TRBV7-6	TRBJ2-1	-	once	TGTGCCAGCAGCTCCGGTGCCGGCAGGGCTTACAATGAGCAGTTCTTC	CASSSGAGRAYNEQFF
12	TRBV28	TRBJ2-7	-	-	TGTGCCACCGTGGGCAACCGCTACGAGCAGTACTTC	CATVGNRYEQYF
14	TRBV6-2/TRBV6-3	TRBJ2-7	-	few	TGTGCCAGCAGCCCCGCGGGCTCCTTTTACGAGCAGTACTTC	CASSPAGSFYEQYF
12	TRBV21-1	TRBJ1-3	-	-	TGTGCCAGCACTATGCCTGGAAACACCATATATTTT	CASTMPGNTIYF